The source of this TCR beta chain is a study of vaccination and CD4 T cells after COVID-19. Study in general: Controls used CEFX viral epitopes (positive), HIV-1 Nef peptides (negative), or no peptide.

The table lists this clonotype with a few counts. Its cognate antigen is unknown. At the Johns Hopkins FTIC core, DNA taken from cultured CD4+ T cells was sequenced by way of the Oncomine TCR Beta short-read assay. Using the QIAamp micro DNA kit, genomic DNA was extracted from the CD4+ T cells that had been cultured. MiXCR, run by TCRdb on the PCR reads, gives a single entry per CDR3 protein. The table shows fewer than 30,000 distinct CDR3 sequences, with around 50% occurring only once. V shed 5 bases and J 5 bases; nucleotides not matched to a gene: 8. The germline V gene has CDR1 LNHDA and CDR2 SQIVND (reference sequence). The CDR3 is made up of 15 amino acids. The treatment: 10-day PBMC culture with coronavirus spike peptide pools or control peptides (ViraFEST assay). The ViraFEST method relied on peptide pools to expand antigen-specific T cells, followed by TCR sequencing.

V and J are TRBV19 and TRBJ2-5, with 10 nucleotides matching TRBD1. The clonotype comes from a human donor who received a COVID-19 vaccine. The material was CD4+ T cells from blood, cultured in vitro, obtained before SARS-CoV-2 vaccination. The CDR3 nucleotides are TGTGCCAGTAGTCGGTTGGGACAGGGGATCGAGACCCAGTACTTC. As protein: CASSRLGQGIETQYF.